These T cell receptor beta chains were read from a single sample in a study of CXCR3-negative and CXCR3-positive naive CD8 T cells. TCRdb reprocessed the 5' RACE reads; each CDR3 protein has one entry and no DNA is given. In total, the table holds 100,000 to 150,000 distinct CDR3 sequences. Material: naive CXCR3- CD8+ T cells from blood. The receptors stem from a human donor in good health. Some clones in this sample may be carry-over from other donors' samples. CDR3s include the opening cysteine and the closing phenylalanine or tryptophan. Fields, in order: J gene, V gene, CDR3 protein.

>TRBJ2-1|TRBV15
CATSRLTSGYYNEQFF
>TRBJ1-4|TRBV25-1
CASSPGHTANEKLFF
>TRBJ2-7|TRBV2
CASSEPISGQSNLPYEQYF
>TRBJ1-1|TRBV29-1
CSVRWSTEAFF
>TRBJ2-1|TRBV27
CASSPRGLARHNEQFF
>TRBJ2-5|TRBV29-1
CSVGTGTSGGREETQYF
>TRBJ2-7|TRBV14
CASSRDRISSYEQYF
>TRBJ1-1|TRBV11-3
CASSLVGTGSTEAFF
>TRBJ2-1|TRBV18
CASSPDSYNEQFF
>TRBJ2-7|TRBV20-1
CSARETSITYEQYF
>TRBJ2-2|TRBV7-7
CASSLRWAANTGELFF
>TRBJ1-1|TRBV20-1
CSAVPGAKGMNTEAFF
>TRBJ2-7|TRBV12-3/TRBV12-4
CASSWTLSYEQYF
>TRBJ2-5|TRBV30
CAWSPGDSLKETQYF
>TRBJ2-5|TRBV12-3/TRBV12-4
CASTYSYGQGHQETQYF
>TRBJ1-6|TRBV6-4
CASSDRDGDNSPLHF